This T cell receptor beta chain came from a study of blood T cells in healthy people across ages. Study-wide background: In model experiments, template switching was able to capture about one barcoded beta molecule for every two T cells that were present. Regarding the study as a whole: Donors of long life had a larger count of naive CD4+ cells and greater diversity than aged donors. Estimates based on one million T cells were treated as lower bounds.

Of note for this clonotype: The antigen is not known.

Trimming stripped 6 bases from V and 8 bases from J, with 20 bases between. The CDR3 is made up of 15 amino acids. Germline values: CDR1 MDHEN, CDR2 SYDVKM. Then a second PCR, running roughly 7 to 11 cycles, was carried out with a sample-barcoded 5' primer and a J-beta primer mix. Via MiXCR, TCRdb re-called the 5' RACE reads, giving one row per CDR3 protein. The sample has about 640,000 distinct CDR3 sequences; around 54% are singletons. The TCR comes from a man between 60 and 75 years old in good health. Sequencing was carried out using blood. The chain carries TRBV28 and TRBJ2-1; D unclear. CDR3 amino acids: CASSGRRAFRDEQFF. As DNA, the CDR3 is TGTGCCAGCAGCGGACGTAGGGCGTTTCGTGATGAGCAGTTCTTC.